This TCR beta chain derives from a study of cytomegalovirus exposure and HLA in healthy donors. Study-level background: Out of fewer than 500 genotyped donors, roughly 80% belonged to the Caucasian-associated ancestry cluster. Study results and limitations: Among the sequence variants, a highly shared cluster was likely an artifact of sequencing.

13 Jbeta primers and 60 Vbeta primers were used for the PCR. Produced via immunoSEQ multiplex PCR; TCRdb's table is partial and in-frame only. The table lists over 100,000 clones, roughly 79% of them singletons. About this clone itself: Its antigen remains unidentified.

The germline V and J ends were trimmed by 2 bases and 5 bases, with 12 bases remaining between them. This CDR3 comprises 14 residues. The germline CDR1 and CDR2 sequences are MNHNY and SVGAGI (reference sequence). The chain couples TRBV6-6 to TRBJ1-1; possibly TRBD1 for D (5 bases). The receptor's source is a woman in her twenties or thirties in good health and CMV-seronegative. The sample was PBMCs. As DNA, the CDR3 is TGTGCCAGCAGTTACGTGTTGAAGGGGACTGAAGCTTTCTTT. Its protein is CASSYVLKGTEAFF.